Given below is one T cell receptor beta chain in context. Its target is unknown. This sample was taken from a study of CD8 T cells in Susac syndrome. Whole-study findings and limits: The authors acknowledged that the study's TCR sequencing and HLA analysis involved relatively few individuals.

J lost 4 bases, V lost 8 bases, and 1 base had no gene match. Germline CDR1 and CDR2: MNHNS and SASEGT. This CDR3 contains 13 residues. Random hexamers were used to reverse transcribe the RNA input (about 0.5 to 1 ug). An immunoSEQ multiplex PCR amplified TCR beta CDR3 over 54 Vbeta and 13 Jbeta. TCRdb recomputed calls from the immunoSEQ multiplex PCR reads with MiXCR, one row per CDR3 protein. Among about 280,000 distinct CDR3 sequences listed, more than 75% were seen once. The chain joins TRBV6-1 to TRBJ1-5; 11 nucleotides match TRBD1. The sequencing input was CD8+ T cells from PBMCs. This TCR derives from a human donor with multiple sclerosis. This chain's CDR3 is CASWDRGNQPQHF. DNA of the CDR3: TGTGCCAGCTGGGACAGGGGGAATCAGCCCCAGCATTTT.